This TCR beta chain was identified in a study of cytomegalovirus exposure and HLA in healthy donors. On the study more broadly: The same platform as the roughly 700 first-cohort repertoires was used for the 100 to 150 validation repertoires, a later analysis reported.

Using immunoSEQ multiplex PCR, the repertoire was profiled, and TCRdb retains in-frame clones only, with some absent. This repertoire shows some 65,000 clones, roughly 96% found once; its top ten account for approximately 2.5%. In germline, CDR1 is SNHLY, CDR2 FYNNEI. The V gene lost 4 bases and the J gene lost 0 bases, with 16 bases spanning the gap. This CDR3 contains 17 residues. The material sequenced was PBMCs. The gene calls are TRBV2 and TRBJ2-1, with a possible D match to TRBD1 (5 bases). This receptor was obtained from a man aged 18 to 30 in good health and CMV-seronegative. In DNA, the CDR3 is TGTGCCAGCAGTGCCGCCCAACAGGTAGTCTCCTACAATGAGCAGTTCTTC. Translated, it gives CASSAAQQVVSYNEQFF.